This T cell receptor (beta chain) was documented in a study of cytomegalovirus exposure and HLA in healthy donors. General study points: Reports state that TCR beta sequences accurately predicted most subjects' HLA-A and HLA-B alleles. Researchers reported that a few CMV-associated chains were confirmed in vitro as CMV antigen-specific.

In the PCR, 60 Vbeta and 13 Jbeta primers were used. Per the original methods: An analysis performed later counted 81 million or so unique TCR beta chains (roughly 11 million of them shared). Clones were read by immunoSEQ multiplex PCR, and TCRdb kept only the in-frame ones, dropping some. The DNA gave D and trimming, while V, J and clone size come from that table. The table lists 120,000 to 150,000 clones, around 77% of them singletons, with 6.7% in the top ten. On this clone itself: As yet, its antigen is unknown.

The CDR3 totals 13 residues. The V end lost 6 bases, the J end lost 8 bases, and 16 bases lay between the germline ends. Germline V gene lookup returns CDR1 SNHLY and CDR2 FYNNEI. Sequenced input: PBMCs. The source is a woman between 40 and 50 years old in good health and CMV-seropositive. This chain links TRBV2 with TRBJ1-2; TRBD1 is a possible D gene (5 bases). As DNA, the CDR3 is TGTGCCAGCAGCTACCGGACAAACGAAGGCTACACCTTC. Translating it yields CASSYRTNEGYTF.